These 30 T cell receptor beta chains were all obtained from the same sample, sequenced in a study of blood T cell repertoires in COVID-19. Sequencing was performed with immunoSEQ multiplex PCR; in TCRdb, only in-frame clones are kept and a portion is missing. The sample lists roughly 15,000 clones; around 89% were seen once. The source material was peripheral blood. The receptors here all came from a human donor in a cohort sampled during active COVID-19.

The rearrangement uses TRBV19 and TRBJ1-6; 7 bases agree with TRBD1. The CDR3 covers 15 residues. Unmatched junction bases numbered 9, after V lost 6 bases and J lost 7 bases. Germline V gene data show CDR1 as LNHDA and CDR2 as SQIVND (reference sequence). The CDR3 protein is CASSLRQGSNSPLHF. Written as DNA, the CDR3 is TGTGCCAGTAGCCTACGACAGGGTTCAAATTCACCCCTCCACTTT.

This clone showed up just once. The chain uses TRBV6-5 and TRBJ1-4, with D perhaps matching TRBD1 (5 bases). CDR3 size: 15 residues. Trimming left V 6 bases short and J 8 bases short, with 19 bases between. Per germline, CDR1 MNHEY and CDR2 SVGAGI. CDR3 in amino acids: CASRTSGAFREKLFF. The DNA of the CDR3 is TGTGCCAGCAGGACCAGCGGGGCTTTCAGGGAAAAACTGTTTTTT.

This rearrangement joins TRBV2 to TRBJ2-5; tentatively, D is TRBD2 (5 bases). Trimming took 6 bases from V and 3 from J, leaving 14 bases between them. CDR3 length: 14 amino acids. Germline-derived CDR1 and CDR2 are SNHLY and FYNNEI. In DNA, the CDR3 is TGTGCCAGCAGGTTCCTCCGGACTGAAGAGACCCAGTACTTC. Translated, it gives CASRFLRTEETQYF. The full variable domain, in which reference TRBV2 and TRBJ2-5 provide the parts outside the CDR3, is EPEVTQTPSHQVTQMGQEVILRCVPISNHLYFYWYRQILGQKVEFLVSFYNNEISEKSEIFDDQFSVERPDGSNFTLKIRSTKLEDSAMYFCASRFLRTEETQYFGPGTRLLVL.

The chain has TRBV27 and TRBJ2-5; perhaps TRBD2 as D (5 bases). The V end lost 0 bases, the J end lost 4 bases, and 9 bases lay between the germline ends. This CDR3 has 14 amino acids. Germline loops: CDR1 MNHEY, CDR2 SMNVEV (reference sequence). The CDR3: CASSLSWAGETQYF. The CDR3 nucleotides read TGTGCCAGCAGTTTATCGTGGGCGGGAGAGACCCAGTACTTC.

The CDR3 here is CGSGQGNTEAFF. CDR3 DNA: TGTGGTTCCGGGCAGGGAAATACTGAAGCTTTCTTT. The V gene is TRBV6-5, the J gene TRBJ1-1, with D possibly TRBD1 on 5 matching bases. CDR3 length: 12 residues. Germline values: CDR1 MNHEY, CDR2 SVGAGI.

This rearrangement joins TRBV5-1 to TRBJ2-5; the match to TRBD2 covers 8 bases. The V gene end was trimmed by 1 base and the J gene end by 3 bases; junction bases not matched to a gene: 5. Germline V lookup: CDR1 SGHRS, CDR2 YFSETQ. The CDR3 sequence is 15 residues long. CDR3 coding DNA: TGCGCCAGCAGCTTGCAGGGTAGCGGGGAAGAGACCCAGTACTTC. Protein product: CASSLQGSGEETQYF.

The gene calls are TRBV27 and TRBJ1-2, with TRBD1 matching 12 bases. The CDR3 is 16 amino acids. After removal of 3 bases from V and 2 bases from J, the junction contained 4 bases not matched to a gene. In germline, CDR1 is MNHEY, CDR2 SMNVEV (reference sequence). The CDR3 DNA follows: TGTGCCAGCAGTTTCTACGGGACAGGGGGCAACTATGGCTACACCTTC. This codes for CASSFYGTGGNYGYTF.

In its sample, this clone was seen a few times. The chain recombines TRBV6-6 with TRBJ1-1; TRBD1 aligns across 7 bases. The V gene's germline CDR1 is MNHNY and CDR2 SVGAGI (reference sequence). Trimming at V came to 6 bases and at J to 1 base, leaving 11 bases not matched to a gene. The CDR3 covers 16 residues. CDR3 residues: CASRPHRTGRNTEAFF. For the CDR3, the DNA is TGTGCCAGCAGACCCCACCGGACAGGAAGGAACACTGAAGCTTTCTTT.

J is TRBJ1-1 and V is TRBV11-2; D is uncertain. V was shortened by 1 base and J by 1 base, with 10 bases between the two germline ends. The CDR3 is 15 amino acids. Germline V gene sequence: CDR1 SGHAT, CDR2 FQNNGV. CDR3 loop: CASSLVETPNTEAFF. Written as DNA, the CDR3 is TGTGCCAGCAGCTTAGTAGAGACACCGAACACTGAAGCTTTCTTT.

The rearrangement uses TRBV19 and TRBJ2-5, with 10 bases matching TRBD2. This CDR3 is built from 15 residues. Trimming removed 6 bases from V and 2 bases from J; junction bases left unmatched: 6. The germline CDR1 and CDR2 sequences are LNHDA and SQIVND (reference sequence). Here the CDR3 reads CASRRLAGGQETQYF. CDR3 sequence (DNA): TGTGCCAGTAGGCGATTAGCGGGGGGTCAAGAGACCCAGTACTTC.

This sequence joins TRBV4-1 and TRBJ1-3; unclear D gene. The length of the CDR3 is 15 residues. Per the germline V gene, CDR1 is MGHRA and CDR2 is YSYEKL. V was cut by 0 bases and J by 0 bases, with 6 bases left in between. The CDR3 nucleotides are TGCGCCAGCAGCCAAGATTCAGACTCTGGAAACACCATATATTTT. The encoded protein is CASSQDSDSGNTIYF.

The chain employs TRBV4-2 and TRBJ2-5; 14 nucleotides align to TRBD2. CDR1 and CDR2 from the germline V gene are LGHNA and YNFKEQ. Trimming took 7 bases from V and 1 from J; bases not matched to a gene: 2. The CDR3 spans 15 residues. Here the CDR3 reads CASKGTSGGQETQYF. In DNA, the CDR3 is TGTGCCAGCAAGGGGACTAGCGGGGGCCAAGAGACCCAGTACTTC.

The V and J genes are TRBV6-6 and TRBJ1-2, with TRBD1 matching over 8 bases. Germline assignment: CDR1 MNHNY and CDR2 SVGAGI (reference sequence). There are 14 residues in the CDR3. The V and J ends lost 0 bases and 7 bases, in that order; junction bases with no gene match: 4. Written as DNA, the CDR3 is TGTGCCAGCAGTTACTCGCAGGGGGCGCGTGGCTACACCTTC. Its translation is CASSYSQGARGYTF.

V and J are TRBV14 and TRBJ1-2; perhaps TRBD1 as D (5 bases). This CDR3 comprises 13 residues. CDR1 is SGHDN, CDR2 FVKESK, per germline. Between the trimmed V and J ends, which lost 0 bases and 5 bases, there was a span of 7 bases. For the CDR3, the DNA is TGTGCCAGCAGCCAAGACGCAGGGTATGGCTACACCTTC. It translates to CASSQDAGYGYTF.

This chain uses TRBV24-1 with TRBJ2-1, with 7 nucleotides matching TRBD1. Trimming took 8 bases from V and 9 from J; bases not matched to a gene: 3. The CDR3 covers 11 residues. Germline CDR1 and CDR2: KGHDR and SFDVKD. The CDR3 DNA is TGTGCCACCAAGGGGGCAGGTGAGCAGTTCTTC. Amino acids: CATKGAGEQFF.

In its sample, this clone was seen once. The chain carries TRBV19 and TRBJ1-4, with D perhaps TRBD1 (5 bases). CDR3 length: 15 amino acids. Germline V gene data show CDR1 as LNHDA and CDR2 as SQIVND (reference sequence). V lost 7 bases, J lost 1 base, and 13 bases lay in between. CDR3 DNA sequence: TGTGCCAGTAAGGGGTTCGGCAAAACTAATGAAAAACTGTTTTTT. This encodes CASKGFGKTNEKLFF.

The chain is built from TRBV10-1 and TRBJ2-5, with TRBD2 matching over 8 bases. Germline CDR1 WNHNN, CDR2 SYGVQD (reference sequence). J gave up 2 bases and V 0 bases, and 2 bases lay outside the gene matches. The CDR3 has 15 amino acids. CDR3 loop: CASSESTGGQETQYF. The CDR3 nucleotides read TGCGCCAGCAGTGAGTCAACGGGGGGGCAAGAGACCCAGTACTTC.

The chain recombines TRBV6-1 with TRBJ1-1; 8 nucleotides agree with TRBD1. This CDR3 contains 19 residues. The V and J ends lost 0 bases and 4 bases, in that order; junction bases with no gene match: 16. Per the germline V gene, CDR1 is MNHNS and CDR2 is SASEGT. Here the CDR3 reads CASSEALPGRGRGGTEAFF. In nucleotides, the CDR3 is TGTGCCAGCAGTGAAGCGCTTCCGGGCAGGGGGCGAGGGGGCACTGAAGCTTTCTTT.

This rearrangement joins TRBV24-1 to TRBJ2-2, with 8 bases identical to TRBD1. The V gene's germline CDR1 is KGHDR and CDR2 SFDVKD. The CDR3 consists of 16 residues. V lost 5 bases to trimming and J lost 1 base; unmatched junction nucleotides: 5. CDR3 DNA sequence: TGTGCCACCAGTGGTTCCGACAGGGGGAACACCGGGGAGCTGTTTTTT. Amino acids: CATSGSDRGNTGELFF.

This sequence joins TRBV3-1 (or the pseudogene TRBV3-2) and TRBJ1-2; 9 nucleotides match TRBD1. Trimming at V came to 1 base and at J to 1 base, leaving 1 base not matched to a gene. The CDR3 extends over 15 amino acids. Germline V gene lookup returns CDR1 LGHDT and CDR2 YNNKEL (reference sequence). CDR3 amino acids: CASSQVTGGNYGYTF. CDR3 coding DNA: TGTGCCAGCAGCCAAGTGACAGGGGGTAACTATGGCTACACCTTC.

V and J are TRBV5-1 and TRBJ1-3; possible D gene TRBD1, 6 bases. CDR3 length: 15 amino acids. Trimming took off 7 bases at V and 0 bases at J, with 14 bases between the two ends. Per the germline V gene, CDR1 is SGHRS and CDR2 is YFSETQ. CDR3 DNA: TGCGCCAGCGGCGAGGGGGATCTCTCTGGAAACACCATATATTTT. This sequence encodes CASGEGDLSGNTIYF.

The chain carries TRBV2 and TRBJ1-5, with 11 bases identical to TRBD1. The V gene's germline CDR1 is SNHLY and CDR2 FYNNEI. J gave up 3 bases and V 5 bases, and 6 bases lay outside the gene matches. The CDR3 length is 16 residues. CDR3 amino acids: CASSPGTGGLNQPQHF. CDR3 coding DNA: TGTGCCAGCAGTCCCGGGACAGGGGGTCTCAATCAGCCCCAGCATTTT.

This clone has only a few counts. V gene TRBV27 combines with J gene TRBJ1-4, with D possibly TRBD1 on 6 matching bases. The germline V gene has CDR1 MNHEY and CDR2 SMNVEV (reference sequence). V lost 3 bases and J 3 bases, leaving 8 bases between the germline ends. CDR3 length: 14 amino acids. CDR3 region: CASSLGAPNEKLFF. The CDR3, as DNA: TGTGCCAGCAGTTTGGGGGCGCCTAATGAAAAACTGTTTTTT.

The chain employs TRBV3-1 (or the pseudogene TRBV3-2) and TRBJ1-2; 8 bases fit TRBD1. The CDR3 contains 14 residues. V was pared by 4 bases and J by 8 bases, with 9 bases of the junction left unmatched. Germline V lookup: CDR1 LGHDT, CDR2 YNNKEL (reference sequence). The CDR3 DNA reads TGTGCCAGCAGCCTCTACAGGGGGGTCAAAGGCTACACCTTC. Translation gives CASSLYRGVKGYTF.

In DNA, the CDR3 is TGTGCCAGCTCACCACCCGGGACAGGCCTCACAGATACGCAGTATTTT. This encodes CASSPPGTGLTDTQYF. The rearrangement links TRBV18 to TRBJ2-3; 8 bases fit TRBD1. The germline gives CDR1 KGHSH, CDR2 LQKENI. The CDR3 is 16 residues long. Germline trimming cut 0 bases from V and 2 bases from J; bases unmatched to any gene: 4.

V usage is TRBV28 and J usage is TRBJ2-1; D is possibly TRBD1 (6 bases). From germline, CDR1 is MDHEN and CDR2 SYDVKM. With 6 bases removed from V and 2 bases from J, the gap between germline ends came to 17 bases. The CDR3 is 16 amino acids. The CDR3 loop reads CASRPPQGPPYNEQFF. The CDR3 DNA reads TGTGCCAGCAGACCACCTCAGGGGCCCCCCTACAATGAGCAGTTCTTC.

This clone was detected a few times. The chain employs TRBV7-9 and TRBJ1-6; maybe TRBD1 (6 bases). This CDR3 spans 14 amino acids. V was pared by 8 bases and J by 6 bases, with 14 bases between. The germline gives CDR1 SEHNR, CDR2 FQNEAQ (reference sequence). CDR3 DNA: TGTGCCAGCCAACGGGACAAATCTAATTCACCCCTCCACTTT. This encodes CASQRDKSNSPLHF.

V gene TRBV19 combines with J gene TRBJ1-2; 9 nucleotides match TRBD1. CDR3 length equals 13 residues. The germline gives CDR1 LNHDA, CDR2 SQIVND (reference sequence). V shed 5 bases and J 8 bases; nucleotides not matched to a gene: 6. The CDR3 sequence is CASSPGTGKGYTF. The CDR3 bases are TGTGCCAGTAGTCCCGGGACAGGGAAAGGCTACACCTTC.

This chain links TRBV19 with TRBJ1-5, with a weak D call TRBD1 (6 bases). V lost 5 bases, J lost 5 bases, and 16 bases lay in between. Germline-derived CDR1 and CDR2 are LNHDA and SQIVND (reference sequence). This CDR3 contains 15 residues. This CDR3 is CASSLGQSTDQPQHF. In DNA form, the CDR3 reads TGTGCCAGTAGTTTAGGACAGAGTACTGATCAGCCCCAGCATTTT.

The chain links TRBV19 to TRBJ2-5, with TRBD1 as a possible D gene (8 bases). Germline CDR1 LNHDA, CDR2 SQIVND (reference sequence). CDR3 length: 16 residues. V shed 3 bases and J shed 3 bases, with 17 bases lying between them. CDR3 DNA: TGTGCCAGTAGTATGGCTCGGACAGGGAGGGAAGAGACCCAGTACTTC. It codes for CASSMARTGREETQYF.